The 15 T cell receptor beta chains presented below share a single source sample, sequenced in a study of control samples from healthy donors and cancer patients. Repertoires were generated with immunoSEQ multiplex PCR, while TCRdb's copy carries only in-frame clones and drops some. The sample lists some 150,000 clones, more than 85% occurring once. Sequences were obtained from blood. These receptors were obtained from a man aged 50-60 years in good health.

The CDR3 loop is CASSAAGGRDQETQYF. The CDR3 DNA is TGTGCCAGCAGCGCCGCTGGCGGGAGGGACCAAGAGACCCAGTACTTC. The rearrangement links TRBV5-4 to TRBJ2-5, with 9 nucleotides matching TRBD2. Germline CDR1 is SGHNT and CDR2 is YYREEE (reference sequence). CDR3 length: 16 amino acids. The V gene end was trimmed by 4 bases and the J gene end by 0 bases; junction bases not matched to a gene: 7. Variable domain in full (rest from reference TRBV5-4 and TRBJ2-5): ETGVTQSPTHLIKTRGQQVTLRCSSQSGHNTVSWYQQALGQGPQFIFQYYREEENGRGNFPPRFSGLQFPNYSSELNVNALELDDSALYLCASSAAGGRDQETQYFGPGTRLLVL.

This sequence joins TRBV5-8 and TRBJ2-7; 9 bases are shared with TRBD2. CDR3 size: 18 residues. Germline lookup yields CDR1 SGHTS and CDR2 YDEGEE. After removal of 0 bases from V and 4 bases from J, the junction contained 14 bases not matched to a gene. The CDR3 sequence: CASSLATSGLRSSYEQYF. CDR3 DNA sequence: TGTGCCAGCAGCTTGGCTACTAGCGGGTTACGGTCCTCGTACGAGCAGTACTTC.

This clone was counted only a few times. The rearrangement joins TRBV7-9 to TRBJ2-7, with D perhaps assigned TRBD1 or TRBD2 (5 bases each). This CDR3 has 14 amino acids. From germline, CDR1 is SEHNR and CDR2 FQNEAQ (reference sequence). V lost 4 bases and J lost 2, with 12 bases in between. The CDR3 nucleotides are TGTGCCAGCAGCTACCGGGACCAGCCCTACGAGCAGTACTTC. Translation: CASSYRDQPYEQYF. Using reference TRBV7-9 and TRBJ2-7 for the parts outside the CDR3, the full variable domain is DTGVSQNPRHKITKRGQNVTFRCDPISEHNRLYWYRQTLGQGPEFLTYFQNEAQLEKSRLLSDRFSAERPKGSFSTLEIQRTEQGDSAMYLCASSYRDQPYEQYFGPGTRLTVT.

The chain employs TRBV19 and TRBJ2-3, with D uncertain. The length of the CDR3 is 15 residues. CDR1 is LNHDA, CDR2 SQIVND, per germline (reference sequence). V gave up 3 bases and J gave up 0 bases, with 10 bases separating them. Written as DNA, the CDR3 is TGTGCCAGTAGTATCTATTTGGGCAGCACAGATACGCAGTATTTT. Translated, it gives CASSIYLGSTDTQYF.

The chain combines TRBV2 with TRBJ1-2, with unresolved D. Trimming shortened V by 6 bases and J by 4 bases, and 15 bases separated the two germline ends. Germline lookup yields CDR1 SNHLY and CDR2 FYNNEI. The length of the CDR3 is 14 residues. The CDR3 DNA follows: TGTGCCAGCAGAGAACCCCCAGGTGGCTATGGCTACACCTTC. Its translation is CASREPPGGYGYTF.

The CDR3 coding sequence is TGTGCCAGCTCACCCGGGACACGTGGACAGAATGAGCAGTTCTTC. Amino acids: CASSPGTRGQNEQFF. V and J are TRBV18 and TRBJ2-1, with D maybe TRBD1 (6 bases). The germline gives CDR1 KGHSH, CDR2 LQKENI. The CDR3 totals 15 residues. V lost 3 bases, J lost 7 bases, and 16 bases lay in between.

The chain uses TRBV18 and TRBJ2-7, with D tentatively TRBD2 (6 bases). The germline gives CDR1 KGHSH, CDR2 LQKENI. V lost 3 bases to trimming and J lost 4 bases, with 10 bases between them. CDR3 length equals 13 residues. The CDR3 loop is CASSPGTLYEQYF. In nucleotides, the CDR3 is TGTGCCAGCTCACCCGGGACTCTGTACGAGCAGTACTTC.

The rearrangement links TRBV28 to TRBJ2-1; 9 nucleotides align to TRBD2. The CDR3 totals 17 residues. Germline V CDR1 and CDR2: MDHEN, SYDVKM. Trimming cost V 2 bases and J 4 bases; bases outside gene matches: 9. The CDR3 nucleotides read TGTGCCAGCAGTTTAACCCCCCGGCTAGCGGGGTACAATGAGCAGTTCTTC. This sequence encodes CASSLTPRLAGYNEQFF.

With respect to this clone: The same CDR3 arises from other DNA sequences in this sample as well. The rearrangement joins TRBV19 to TRBJ1-5; the match to TRBD1 covers 8 bases. The germline gives CDR1 LNHDA, CDR2 SQIVND (reference sequence). V lost 4 bases and J lost 6; bases outside the gene matches: 5. The CDR3 contains 14 residues. CDR3: CASSTQGAGQPQHF. CDR3 nucleotides: TGTGCCAGTAGTACGCAGGGGGCGGGTCAGCCCCAGCATTTT.

The chain joins TRBV29-1 to TRBJ2-7, with D possibly being TRBD1 (5 bases). The germline V gene has CDR1 SQVTM and CDR2 ANQGSEA. Trimming cost V 2 bases and J 6 bases, with 14 bases left between them. The CDR3 extends over 13 amino acids. The chain's CDR3 is CSVEWGRPAEQYF. In DNA, the CDR3 is TGCAGCGTTGAATGGGGCCGGCCAGCCGAGCAGTACTTC.

The chain employs TRBV7-9 and TRBJ2-3, with TRBD2 as a possible D gene (6 bases). Trimming pared 3 bases from V and 2 bases from J, leaving 15 bases between. Per germline, CDR1 SEHNR and CDR2 FQNEAQ (reference sequence). The CDR3 covers 16 residues. The CDR3: CASSFGTSRITDTQYF. CDR3 nucleotides: TGTGCCAGCAGCTTCGGAACTAGCAGGATCACAGATACGCAGTATTTT. Full variable domain (rest looked up from reference TRBV7-9 and TRBJ2-3): DTGVSQNPRHKITKRGQNVTFRCDPISEHNRLYWYRQTLGQGPEFLTYFQNEAQLEKSRLLSDRFSAERPKGSFSTLEIQRTEQGDSAMYLCASSFGTSRITDTQYFGPGTRLTVL.

This chain links TRBV6-5 with TRBJ1-1, with TRBD1 identical over 10 bases. Per germline, CDR1 MNHEY and CDR2 SVGAGI. Trimming removed 6 bases from V and 1 base from J; junction bases left unmatched: 5. CDR3 length: 15 amino acids. CDR3 nucleotides: TGTGCCAGCAGCAGACAGGGGGCACGGAACACTGAAGCTTTCTTT. Residues: CASSRQGARNTEAFF.

The chain has TRBV5-1 and TRBJ2-7, with 9 bases that match TRBD2. The length of the CDR3 is 15 residues. The V segment lost 1 base and the J segment 5 bases; nucleotides outside the gene matches: 7. Germline V gene data show CDR1 as SGHRS and CDR2 as YFSETQ. The CDR3 reads CASSLQSGLANEQYF. In DNA form, the CDR3 reads TGCGCCAGCAGCTTGCAGTCGGGACTAGCTAACGAGCAGTACTTC.

The J gene is TRBJ1-2, the V gene TRBV28, with D perhaps matching TRBD1 (5 bases). Per the germline V gene, CDR1 is MDHEN and CDR2 is SYDVKM. V was cut by 2 bases and J by 4 bases, with 14 bases left in between. The CDR3 contains 15 residues. The CDR3 sequence: CASSLRQGSLYGYTF. The CDR3 DNA follows: TGTGCCAGCAGTTTACGGCAGGGATCACTCTATGGCTACACCTTC.

The chain combines TRBV29-1 with TRBJ2-7; D tentatively fits TRBD1 or TRBD2 (5 bases each). CDR1 is SQVTM, CDR2 ANQGSEA, per germline. The CDR3 runs 13 residues. V lost 5 bases to trimming and J lost 0 bases, with 11 bases between them. The CDR3 nucleotides are TGCAGCGTTCGGGACGGAACCTCCTACGAGCAGTACTTC. Encoded protein: CSVRDGTSYEQYF.